Shown below are 8 T cell receptor beta chains from a single sample sequenced in a study of cytomegalovirus exposure and HLA in healthy donors. PCR was performed using 60 Vbeta and 13 Jbeta primers. Assay used: immunoSEQ multiplex PCR; TCRdb lists only in-frame clones, some missing. The table lists 200,000 to 250,000 clones, around 80% of them singletons. The sequencing sample was made of PBMCs. The receptors derive from a boy between 2 and 10 years old in good health and CMV-seronegative.

The rearrangement links TRBV19 to TRBJ1-5; TRBD1 might be the D (6 bases). Germline values: CDR1 LNHDA, CDR2 SQIVND (reference sequence). V gave up 4 bases and J gave up 4 bases, with 8 bases separating them. The CDR3 spans 13 residues. The CDR3 coding sequence is TGTGCCAGTAGTACCGACAGGAATCAGCCCCAGCATTTT. Residues: CASSTDRNQPQHF. The full variable domain, rest sourced from reference TRBV19 and TRBJ1-5, is DGGITQSPKYLFRKEGQNVTLSCEQNLNHDAMYWYRQDPGQGLRLIYYSQIVNDFQKGDIAEGYSVSREKKESFPLTVTSAQKNPTAFYLCASSTDRNQPQHFGDGTRLSIL.

This clone was counted once. V gene TRBV5-5 combines with J gene TRBJ1-1; D may be TRBD1 (6 bases). Germline CDR1 reads SGHKS; CDR2 reads YYEKEE (reference sequence). The CDR3 totals 13 residues. V was pared by 0 bases and J by 8 bases, with 11 bases between. This CDR3 reads CASSLVVTGEAFF. The CDR3 DNA is TGTGCCAGCAGCTTGGTTGTAACAGGGGAAGCTTTCTTT.

V usage is TRBV5-8 and J usage is TRBJ1-6; the D is unclear. The V and J ends lost 5 bases and 3 bases respectively, with 18 bases between them. Per the germline V gene, CDR1 is SGHTS and CDR2 is YDEGEE. CDR3 length: 17 amino acids. This CDR3 is CASSLYSRENYNSPLHF. DNA of the CDR3: TGTGCCAGCAGTTTGTACTCGCGGGAAAACTATAATTCACCCCTCCACTTT. The variable domain in full, completed from reference TRBV5-8 and TRBJ1-6, reads EAGVTQSPTHLIKTRGQQATLRCSPISGHTSVYWYQQALGLGLQFLLWYDEGEERNRGNFPPRFSGRQFPNYSSELNVNALELEDSALYLCASSLYSRENYNSPLHFGNGTRLTVT.

The chain couples TRBV9 to TRBJ1-1; D remains ambiguous. The germline CDR1 and CDR2 sequences are SGDLS and YYNGEE. Trimming cost V 4 bases and J 11 bases, with 12 bases left between them. The CDR3 runs to 11 residues. The CDR3, as DNA: TGTGCCAGCAGCCCATCCACGGGGGCTTTCTTT. Translation: CASSPSTGAFF.

J is TRBJ2-7 and V is TRBV5-6; 11 bases fit TRBD1. CDR3 size: 18 residues. Trimming removed 0 bases from V and 2 bases from J; junction bases left unmatched: 10. Germline V CDR1 and CDR2: SGHDT, YYEEEE. The CDR3 protein is CASSLAGTGGSSTYEQYF. The CDR3 region has the DNA TGTGCCAGCAGCTTGGCCGGGACAGGGGGATCTTCTACCTACGAGCAGTACTTC.

The CDR3 coding sequence is TGTGCCAGCAGTTTTGGCAGCACAGATACGCAGTATTTT. This gives the protein CASSFGSTDTQYF. V usage is TRBV6-6 and J usage is TRBJ2-3; D unclear. This CDR3 contains 13 residues. Trimming shortened V by 4 bases and J by 0 bases, and 5 bases separated the two germline ends. The germline CDR1 and CDR2 sequences are MNHNY and SVGAGI (reference sequence).

The gene calls are TRBV11-2 and TRBJ1-2; weak D call: TRBD1 (6 bases). CDR1 SGHAT and CDR2 FQNNGV come from the germline V gene. V was clipped by 4 bases and J by 8 bases, with 23 bases between them. The CDR3 is made up of 16 amino acids. DNA for the CDR3: TGTGCCAGCAGCTCCCCCGGTGGACAGTCAAGGCGGGGCTACACCTTC. Its protein is CASSSPGGQSRRGYTF. Full variable domain (rest looked up from reference TRBV11-2 and TRBJ1-2): EAGVAQSPRYKIIEKRQSVAFWCNPISGHATLYWYQQILGQGPKLLIQFQNNGVVDDSQLPKDRFSAERLKGVDSTLKIQPAKLEDSAVYLCASSSPGGQSRRGYTFGSGTRLTVV.

V gene TRBV11-2 combines with J gene TRBJ1-4, with no clear D. The germline gives CDR1 SGHAT, CDR2 FQNNGV. The CDR3 extends over 14 amino acids. V lost 2 bases to trimming and J lost 2 bases, with 6 bases between them. In DNA form, the CDR3 reads TGTGCCAGCAGCTTAAGCCCCACTAATGAAAAACTGTTTTTT. This translates into CASSLSPTNEKLFF.